The 9 T cell receptor beta chains in this list originate from one sample, sequenced in a study of siplizumab effects on memory and regulatory T cells. Repertoires were generated with immunoSEQ multiplex PCR, while TCRdb's copy carries only in-frame clones and drops some. This table has some 97,000 clones, around 95% appearing once. Source material: Tregs sorted from blood. These receptors all come from a human donor in good health.

CDR3: CASSRSGETEAFF. The CDR3 DNA reads as TGTGCCAGCAGCAGGAGTGGGGAGACTGAAGCTTTCTTT. The chain links TRBV6-5 to TRBJ1-1; D gene ambiguous. V lost 6 bases and J 5 bases, leaving 13 bases between the germline ends. The germline CDR1 and CDR2 sequences are MNHEY and SVGAGI. The CDR3 runs 13 residues.

The V and J genes are TRBV11-2 and TRBJ1-1; D gene uncertain. The CDR3 is 11 residues long. Per germline, CDR1 SGHAT and CDR2 FQNNGV. With 1 base removed from V and 5 bases from J, the gap between germline ends came to 2 bases. The CDR3 here is CASSLVTEAFF. The CDR3 region has the DNA TGTGCCAGCAGCTTAGTGACTGAAGCTTTCTTT.

The chain couples TRBV9 to TRBJ1-5; 9 bases match TRBD1. Germline CDR1 SGDLS, CDR2 YYNGEE. With V trimmed by 4 bases and J by 4 bases, 6 bases remained unmatched. The CDR3 has 15 amino acids. In nucleotides, the CDR3 is TGTGCCAGCAGCCCAGGGGACAGGGCTAATCAGCCCCAGCATTTT. It translates to CASSPGDRANQPQHF.

V is TRBV30 and J is TRBJ2-5; TRBD1 matches at 10 bases. The trim removed 4 bases at V and 3 bases at J, leaving 11 bases unmatched. Germline CDR1 and CDR2: GTSNPN and SVGIG (reference sequence). CDR3 length: 16 residues. CDR3 DNA: TGTGCCTGGACCCAACTCCGGACAGGGGGGAAAGAGACCCAGTACTTC. Encoded protein: CAWTQLRTGGKETQYF.

V is TRBV5-1 and J is TRBJ1-1, with unresolved D. The germline gives CDR1 SGHRS, CDR2 YFSETQ. The CDR3 contains 18 residues. With 0 bases removed from V and 1 base from J, the gap between germline ends came to 19 bases. CDR3 amino acids: CASSLVVGPVSGNTEAFF. DNA for the CDR3: TGCGCCAGCAGCTTGGTAGTTGGGCCCGTAAGCGGGAACACTGAAGCTTTCTTT.

This clone has only one observation. The chain combines TRBV30 with TRBJ2-7; D not resolved. With 3 bases removed from V and 3 bases from J, the gap between germline ends came to 6 bases. Germline values: CDR1 GTSNPN, CDR2 SVGIG (reference sequence). The CDR3 has 11 amino acids. The CDR3 loop is CAWRVVYEQYF. The CDR3 DNA reads as TGTGCCTGGAGGGTGGTCTACGAGCAGTACTTC. The entire variable domain, with the rest obtained from reference TRBV30 and TRBJ2-7, is as follows: SQTIHQWPATLVQPVGSPLSLECTVEGTSNPNLYWYRQAAGRGLQLLFYSVGIGQISSEVPQNLSASRPQDRQFILSSKKLLLSDSGFYLCAWRVVYEQYFGPGTRLTVT.

For the CDR3, the DNA is TGTGCCAGCAATCCGGGACATATATACCAAGAGACCCAGTACTTC. Its translation is CASNPGHIYQETQYF. The chain recombines TRBV6-1 with TRBJ2-5, with D perhaps TRBD1 (6 bases). The CDR3 runs 15 residues. The V gene lost 7 bases and the J gene lost 0 bases, with 15 bases spanning the gap. The germline V gene encodes CDR1 MNHNS and CDR2 SASEGT.

The chain links TRBV6-1 to TRBJ2-1; 7 positions match TRBD1. The CDR3 loop spans 11 amino acids. Germline V gene lookup returns CDR1 MNHNS and CDR2 SASEGT. Trimming took 6 bases from V and 14 from J; bases not matched to a gene: 7. CDR3 nucleotides: TGTGCCAGCAGCGCCCGGGACAGAGAGTTCTTC. The encoded protein is CASSARDREFF.

J is TRBJ2-1 and V is TRBV7-8, with D unclear. V was clipped by 1 base and J by 10 bases, with 14 bases between them. The germline gives CDR1 SGHVS, CDR2 FQNEAQ. This CDR3 comprises 14 residues. In DNA form, the CDR3 reads TGTGCCAGCAGCTTAGTTCTGGTTGTGGAGGAGCAGTTCTTC. Translated: CASSLVLVVEEQFF.